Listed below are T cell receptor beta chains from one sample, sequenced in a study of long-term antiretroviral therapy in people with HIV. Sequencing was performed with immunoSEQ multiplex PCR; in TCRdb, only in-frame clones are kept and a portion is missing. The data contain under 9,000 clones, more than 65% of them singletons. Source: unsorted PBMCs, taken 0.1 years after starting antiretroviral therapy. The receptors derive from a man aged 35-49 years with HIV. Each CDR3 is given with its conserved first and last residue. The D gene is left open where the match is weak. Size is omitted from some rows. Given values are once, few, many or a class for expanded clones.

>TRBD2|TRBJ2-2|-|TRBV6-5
TGTGCCAGCAGTTACCGGCGGGGGGCCGGGGAGCTGTTTTTT
CASSYRRGAGELFF
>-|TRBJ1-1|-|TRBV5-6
TGTGCCAGCAGCTTGAGACGGGGAAGAATAGAAGCTTTCTTT
CASSLRRGRIEAFF
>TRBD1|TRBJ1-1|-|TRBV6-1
TGTGCCAGCAGCTACAGGGGCTTCAACACTGAAGCTTTCTTT
CASSYRGFNTEAFF
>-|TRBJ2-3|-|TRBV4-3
TGCGCCAGCAGCCAAGATAGTGCAGATACGCAGTATTTT
CASSQDSADTQYF
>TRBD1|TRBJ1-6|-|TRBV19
TGTGCCACCGGGACAGCGCTTAATTCACCCCTCCACTTT
CATGTALNSPLHF
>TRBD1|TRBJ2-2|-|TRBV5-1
TGCGCCAGCAGCCATACTACAGGGGTAAATTCCGGGGAGCTGTTTTTT
CASSHTTGVNSGELFF
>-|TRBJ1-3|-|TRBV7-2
TGTGCCAGCAGCTTACTCGGGGGCCGGTTTGGAAACACCATATATTTT
CASSLLGGRFGNTIYF
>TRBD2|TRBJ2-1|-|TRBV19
TGTGCCACTGAGCGGGGGCCCGGGGAGCAGTTCTTC
CATERGPGEQFF
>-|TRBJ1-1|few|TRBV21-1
TGTGCCAGCAGCAACAAGGGGATGAACACTGAAGCTTTCTTT
CASSNKGMNTEAFF
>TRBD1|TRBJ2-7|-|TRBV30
TGTGCCTGGAGCGCAGACAGGGCGAACGAGCAGTACTTC
CAWSADRANEQYF